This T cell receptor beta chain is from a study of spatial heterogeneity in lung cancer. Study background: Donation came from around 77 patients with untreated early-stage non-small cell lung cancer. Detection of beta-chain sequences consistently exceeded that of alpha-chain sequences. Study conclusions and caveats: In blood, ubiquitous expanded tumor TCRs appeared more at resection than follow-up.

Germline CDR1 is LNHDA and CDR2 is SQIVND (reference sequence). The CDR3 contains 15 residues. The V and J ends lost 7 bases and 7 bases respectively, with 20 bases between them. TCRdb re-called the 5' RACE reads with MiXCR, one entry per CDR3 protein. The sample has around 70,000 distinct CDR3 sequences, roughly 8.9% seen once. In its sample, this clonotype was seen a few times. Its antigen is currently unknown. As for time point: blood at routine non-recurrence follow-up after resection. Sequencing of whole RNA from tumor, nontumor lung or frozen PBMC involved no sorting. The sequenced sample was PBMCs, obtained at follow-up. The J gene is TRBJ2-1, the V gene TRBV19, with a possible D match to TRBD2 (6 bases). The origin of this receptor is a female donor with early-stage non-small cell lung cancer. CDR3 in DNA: TGTGCCAGTATTGATGCGGGGAGTAAATTTAATGAGCAGTTCTTC. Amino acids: CASIDAGSKFNEQFF.